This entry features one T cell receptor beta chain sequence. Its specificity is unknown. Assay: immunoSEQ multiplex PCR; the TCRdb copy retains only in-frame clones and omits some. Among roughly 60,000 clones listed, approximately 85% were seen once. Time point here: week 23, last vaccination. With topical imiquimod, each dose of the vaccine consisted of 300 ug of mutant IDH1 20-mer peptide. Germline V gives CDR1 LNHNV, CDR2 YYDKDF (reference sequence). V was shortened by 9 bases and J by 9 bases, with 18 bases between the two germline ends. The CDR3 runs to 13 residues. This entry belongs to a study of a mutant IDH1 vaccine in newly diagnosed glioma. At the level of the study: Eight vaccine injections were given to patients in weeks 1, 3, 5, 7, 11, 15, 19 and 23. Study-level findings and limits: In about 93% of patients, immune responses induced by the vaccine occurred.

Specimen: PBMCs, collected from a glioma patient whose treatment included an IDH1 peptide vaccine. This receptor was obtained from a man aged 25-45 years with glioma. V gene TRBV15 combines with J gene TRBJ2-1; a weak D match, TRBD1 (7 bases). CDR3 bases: TGTGCCACTGAGGACCCAGGGGGAGGTGAGCAGTTCTTC. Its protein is CATEDPGGGEQFF. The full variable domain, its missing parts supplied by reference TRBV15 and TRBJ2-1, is DAMVIQNPRYQVTQFGKPVTLSCSQTLNHNVMYWYQQKSSQAPKLLFHYYDKDFNNEADTPDNFQSRRPNTSFCFLDIRSPGLGDTAMYLCATEDPGGGEQFFGPGTRLTVL.